This record covers a single T cell receptor (beta chain). Its specificity is unknown. The assay was immunoSEQ multiplex PCR, and TCRdb's table has in-frame clones only and misses some. Counted here are 180,000 or so clones, 85% to 95% occurring once; the ten biggest clones make up roughly 0.07%. This entry is derived from a study of shared clonotypes between healthy human individuals. Study conclusions and caveats: Inspection by rarefaction showed sorted-subset sequencing to be incomplete despite large depth. Richness estimates generally favored naive over memory subsets.

The germline V and J ends were trimmed by 11 bases and 0 bases, with 13 bases remaining between them. The CDR3 has 13 residues. Germline CDR1 SEHNR, CDR2 FQNEAQ (reference sequence). What was sequenced was naive CD4+ T cells sorted from blood. As for subset: CD45RA+ positively selected. This chain uses TRBV7-9 with TRBJ1-2; D is ambiguous. The sequence was collected from a woman aged 25 to 45 in good health. CDR3 in amino acids: CACTLEANYGYTF. CDR3 sequence (DNA): TGTGCCTGCACTTTAGAAGCTAACTATGGCTACACCTTC.